The 3 T cell receptor beta chains given below trace back to one sample, sequenced in a study of PD-L1 blockade in urothelial cancer. Profiled with immunoSEQ multiplex PCR; TCRdb holds only in-frame clones, not every one. The sample yields 45,000 to 60,000 clones, around 82% seen once. This specimen was PBMCs, taken around atezolizumab (anti-PD-L1) treatment. Source of these receptors: a man in his forties with urothelial cancer.

The genes are TRBV2 and TRBJ2-1, with 9 bases fitting TRBD2. V was clipped by 6 bases and J by 7 bases; unmatched bases: 10. CDR1 and CDR2 (germline): SNHLY, FYNNEI. CDR3 length equals 15 residues. In DNA form, the CDR3 reads TGTGCCAGCAGGGATAGCGGGAGCAGCTTTAATGAGCAGTTCTTC. Translation gives CASRDSGSSFNEQFF.

V gene TRBV5-1 combines with J gene TRBJ2-7, with TRBD1 matching 10 bases. V dropped 7 bases and J dropped 2; count of bases not matched to a gene: 9. The germline CDR1 and CDR2 sequences are SGHRS and YFSETQ. The CDR3 has 15 residues. CDR3 DNA: TGCGCCAGCTCCTACCGGGACAGGGGAGCCTACGAGCAGTACTTC. Protein product: CASSYRDRGAYEQYF.

In this sample, this clone turned up a few times. The J gene is TRBJ1-1, the V gene TRBV28; D gene ambiguous. Trimming removed 4 bases at V and 2 bases at J, with 14 bases between. The CDR3 runs to 15 residues. Germline CDR1 is MDHEN and CDR2 is SYDVKM. The CDR3 region is CASSSPPTRNTEAFF. In DNA form, the CDR3 reads TGTGCCAGCAGTTCGCCCCCGACAAGAAACACTGAAGCTTTCTTT.